This T cell receptor beta chain was captured in a study of OX40 agonist ivuxolimab in advanced cancers. Some clones are missing from TCRdb's copy, which holds only in-frame ones; the method was immunoSEQ multiplex PCR. This sample yields approximately 49,000 clones, of which under 85% are seen a single time; over 1% belongs to the top ten. V dropped 5 bases and J dropped 0 bases, with 22 bases sitting between them. The CDR3 runs 18 residues. CDR1 and CDR2 from the germline V gene are SGHAT and FQNNGV. The sample was CD4+ or CD8+ T cells sorted from blood, taken in a trial of the OX40 agonist ivuxolimab. The receptor's source is an adult with an advanced solid tumor such as melanoma, head and neck, liver or kidney cancer. The chain couples TRBV11-2 to TRBJ1-2; weak D call: TRBD1 (5 bases). The chain's CDR3 is CASSQGRAGLGPNYGYTF. CDR3 DNA: TGTGCCAGCAGCCAAGGTCGGGCAGGGCTGGGACCTAACTATGGCTACACCTTC.